Listed below are T cell receptor beta chains from one sample, sequenced in a study of blood T cell repertoires in COVID-19. Repertoires were generated with immunoSEQ multiplex PCR, while TCRdb's copy carries only in-frame clones and drops some. The table includes just over 300,000 clones, 85% to 90% detected once. The sequenced material came from PBMCs or T cells enriched from blood (not recorded which). The receptors derive from a man aged 30 to 39 who had recovered from COVID-19. Both conserved end residues are part of each CDR3. The D gene is left open where the match is weak. The size entry is marked missing in some rows and otherwise reads once, few, many or a size class.

clone size: -; V gene: TRBV4-1; D gene: -; J gene: TRBJ1-1; CDR3 DNA: TGCGCCAGCAGCCAAGATGGGGCGGGGATTGAAGCTTTCTTT; CDR3 protein: CASSQDGAGIEAFF
clone size: -; V gene: TRBV6-1; D gene: TRBD2; J gene: TRBJ2-7; CDR3 DNA: TGTGCCAGCAGTGCCCTCCCGGGACTAGCGGGAGGAACCTCCTACGAGCAGTACTTC; CDR3 protein: CASSALPGLAGGTSYEQYF
clone size: -; V gene: TRBV18; D gene: -; J gene: TRBJ2-6; CDR3 DNA: TGTGCCAGCTCACCACAGCAGGGTGGGTCTGGGGCCAACGTCCTGACTTTC; CDR3 protein: CASSPQQGGSGANVLTF
clone size: -; V gene: TRBV5-4; D gene: TRBD2; J gene: TRBJ2-3; CDR3 DNA: TGTGCCAGCAGCTCAGGACTAGCGGGGGGTTCCACAGATACGCAGTATTTT; CDR3 protein: CASSSGLAGGSTDTQYF
clone size: -; V gene: TRBV5-6; D gene: -; J gene: TRBJ2-3; CDR3 DNA: TGTGCCAGCAGCTTAGAACTTAGCGGTGGGCGGGATACGCAGTATTTT; CDR3 protein: CASSLELSGGRDTQYF
clone size: -; V gene: TRBV7-9; D gene: TRBD2; J gene: TRBJ2-3; CDR3 DNA: TGTGCCAGCAGCTCCAGGACTAGCGGAGAGACAGATACGCAGTATTTT; CDR3 protein: CASSSRTSGETDTQYF
clone size: -; V gene: TRBV3-1/TRBV3-2; D gene: TRBD2; J gene: TRBJ2-4; CDR3 DNA: TGTGCCAGCAGCCAAGATTACGGGACTAGCAACATTCAGTACTTC; CDR3 protein: CASSQDYGTSNIQYF
clone size: -; V gene: TRBV6-6; D gene: TRBD1; J gene: TRBJ2-1; CDR3 DNA: TGTGCCAGCGATCGGACCACGGGGACAGGTAGCAATGAGCAGTTCTTC; CDR3 protein: CASDRTTGTGSNEQFF
clone size: -; V gene: TRBV19; D gene: TRBD1; J gene: TRBJ1-5; CDR3 DNA: TGTGCCAGTAAGTCGGGACAGGGCTATCAGCCCCAGCATTTT; CDR3 protein: CASKSGQGYQPQHF
clone size: few; V gene: TRBV7-8; D gene: -; J gene: TRBJ1-3; CDR3 DNA: TGTGCCAGCAGCTTAAATCCAGGCATCTCTGGAAACACCATATATTTT; CDR3 protein: CASSLNPGISGNTIYF
clone size: once; V gene: TRBV5-1; D gene: TRBD2; J gene: TRBJ2-5; CDR3 DNA: TGCGCCAGCAGCTTGCCGAATCTAGCGGGGGACCAAGAGACCCAGTACTTC; CDR3 protein: CASSLPNLAGDQETQYF
clone size: -; V gene: TRBV30; D gene: -; J gene: TRBJ1-5; CDR3 DNA: TGTGCCTGGAGTCCCGGTGGGGGCCAACAGCCCCAGCATTTT; CDR3 protein: CAWSPGGGQQPQHF
clone size: -; V gene: TRBV9; D gene: TRBD1; J gene: TRBJ1-1; CDR3 DNA: TGTGCCAGCAGTCTCGCCGGGACAGGGACAGATGAAGCTTTCTTT; CDR3 protein: CASSLAGTGTDEAFF
clone size: -; V gene: TRBV13; D gene: -; J gene: TRBJ2-1; CDR3 DNA: TGTGCCAGCAGCTTAGGCTTAAATGAGCAGTTCTTC; CDR3 protein: CASSLGLNEQFF
clone size: -; V gene: TRBV11-3; D gene: TRBD2; J gene: TRBJ2-1; CDR3 DNA: TGTGCCAGCAGCTTAGACCCCTCTAGCGGGACATCTCTCGGGGAGCAGTTCTTC; CDR3 protein: CASSLDPSSGTSLGEQFF
clone size: few; V gene: TRBV25-1; D gene: TRBD1; J gene: TRBJ1-5; CDR3 DNA: TGTGCCAGCAGTGAGGGACAGGGTACCAATCAGCCCCAGCATTTT; CDR3 protein: CASSEGQGTNQPQHF
clone size: -; V gene: TRBV3-1/TRBV3-2; D gene: TRBD1; J gene: TRBJ1-5; CDR3 DNA: TGTGCCAGCAGCCGGACAGGGGCCTACAATCAGCCCCAGCATTTT; CDR3 protein: CASSRTGAYNQPQHF